This T cell receptor (beta chain) was found in a study of T cell changes during pregnancy in multiple sclerosis. The CDR3 covers 14 residues. V trimming: 7 bases; J trimming: 2 bases; junction bases outside the gene matches: 7. Per germline, CDR1 SQVTM and CDR2 ANQGSEA. Sequenced by immunoSEQ multiplex PCR; TCRdb stores in-frame clones only, minus some. The table records more than 65,000 clones, just over 90% of them present only once. This rearrangement joins TRBV29-1 to TRBJ2-1; 8 bases line up with TRBD2. This clonotype originated in a female donor with multiple sclerosis, enrolled in a pregnancy study. Material: CD4+ T cells from peripheral blood mononuclear cells, obtained before pregnancy. The CDR3 sequence is CSAERGLTYNEQFF. The CDR3 nucleotides read TGCAGCGCTGAGCGGGGGCTCACCTACAATGAGCAGTTCTTC.